The following is a T cell receptor beta chain sequence with its context. This clone was found a few times. It has no known antigen specificity. No much larger clone is present one base from it, and per-base qualities are unavailable. This sample is drawn from a study of shared T cell receptors in the human thymus (TCRdb year 2021). As for the study more broadly: The study examined how the human thymus generates shared, self-reactive T-cell receptor alpha chains.

Including cysteine and phenylalanine, the CDR3 has 16 amino acids. This entry keeps only the CDR3 DNA: 48 bases, framed from base 1. The junction carries 18 bases between V and J, which are trimmed by 5 bases and 2 bases respectively. For CDR1 and CDR2, the germline V gene lists SGHNT and YENEEA. Preparation of the library involved the immunoSEQ multiplex PCR assay. Drawn from immuneACCESS, this table holds only the in-frame rearrangements with V and J called that TCRdb kept. Clones are partly lost; checked studies trace under half to an unresolved V gene and leave the rest unexplained. The sample table contains about 660,000 clones; only one count was recorded for 85% to 90% of them. Around 0.0099% of the sample is in the top ten clones. These data also featured in a second study, about human thymus T cells. That second publication adds: In Finland, the donors were immunologically healthy infants who were having open corrective cardiac surgery for congenital heart defects. Thymus tissue was obtained as surgical resects removed during corrective cardiac surgery. Biased V and J gene segment usage appeared to be present in both thymic and peripheral blood repertoires. The related research found that thymic TCR repertoires overlapped highly between unrelated individuals. The study characterized TCR alpha and beta repertoires from under ten infant thymus samples and a few related peripheral blood samples. The infant donors were roughly 7 to 244 days old, and the cohort included several males and two females. Thymocytes were mechanically released from the tissue and were stored as pellets of about 8.5-31 million cells at -70 degrees C. A QIAsymphony instrument was used to extract genomic DNA from frozen cell pellets. The immunoSEQ multiplex PCR assay was used to amplify the TCRB and TCRAD loci from a standardized quantity of quality-controlled genomic DNA. The amplicons covered the V(D)J region and were long enough to include the CDR3 and to identify the V and J genes. The amplicons were sequenced on an Illumina platform via the commercial immunoSEQ service. Primer bias and sequencing errors were corrected using previously described methods, and TCRAD and TCRB definitions followed the IMGT database. Repertoires were analysed with immunoSEQ Analyzer 3.0 and VDJTools, covering basic statistics, V/J segment usage, diversity estimates, rarefaction and pairwise overlap. To estimate diversity, the Chao1, ChaoE, Efron-Thisted, Shannon and inverse Simpson indices were applied, and diversity was also estimated on datasets down-sampled to the smallest sample. For repertoire overlap, CDR3 nucleotide sequence, V gene and J gene had to match strictly, and clustering was done by Jaccard-based multidimensional scaling. Thymus samples yielded on average roughly 810,000 unique TCRB clonotypes, compared with 65,000 to 100,000 from blood samples.

The rearrangement joined TRBV11-3 to TRBJ1-1; TRBD1 is a possible D gene, resting on 5 matching bases. The source is a boy younger than two with a congenital heart defect. Donor details come from another sample of the same person, matched by shared clones. The sequenced sample was thymocytes. The CDR3 reads as follows: CASSPPFDSFNTEAFF. The nucleotide sequence is TGTGCCAGCAGCCCCCCATTTGACAGTTTTAACACTGAAGCTTTCTTT. The CDR3 plus the reference TRBV11-3 and TRBJ1-1 genes for the other parts give the full variable domain: EAGVVQSPRYKIIEKKQPVAFWCNPISGHNTLYWYLQNLGQGPELLIRYENEEAVDDSQLPKDRFSAERLKGVDSTLKIQPAELGDSAVYLCASSPPFDSFNTEAFFGQGTRLTVV.